This TCR beta chain was captured by sequencing in a study of T cells in Graves' hyperthyroidism and ophthalmopathy. No progression to ophthalmopathy during 18 months of follow-up defined stable disease. Germline V CDR1 and CDR2: LGHDT, YNNKEL (reference sequence). The CDR3 runs 14 residues. With 3 bases removed from V and 4 bases from J, the gap between germline ends came to 7 bases. Template material for amplifying TCR beta CDR3 regions consisted of RNA transcripts. The HTBI primer set was used in a first-round RT-PCR of the TCR CDR3. TCRdb itself ran the multiplex PCR reads through MiXCR, one entry per CDR3 protein. The sample has 340,000 or so distinct CDR3 sequences; 18% are singletons. This clonotype has at least ten counts.

Sequenced material: blood. This chain joins TRBV3-1 and TRBJ1-6; D not certain. This clonotype was sampled from a woman aged 45-65 years with Graves' hyperthyroidism. The chain's CDR3 is CASSQRDYNSPLHF. DNA for the CDR3: TGTGCCAGCAGCCAGCGGGATTATAATTCACCCCTCCACTTT.